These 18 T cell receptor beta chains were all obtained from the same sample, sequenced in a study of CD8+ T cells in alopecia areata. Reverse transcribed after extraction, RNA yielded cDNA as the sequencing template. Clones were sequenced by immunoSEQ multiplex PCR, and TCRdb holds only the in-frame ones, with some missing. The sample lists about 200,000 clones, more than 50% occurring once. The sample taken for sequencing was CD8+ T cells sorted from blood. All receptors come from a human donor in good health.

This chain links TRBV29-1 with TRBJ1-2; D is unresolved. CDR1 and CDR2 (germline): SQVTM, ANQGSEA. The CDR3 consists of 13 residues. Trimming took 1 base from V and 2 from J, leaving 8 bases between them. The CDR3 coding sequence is TGCAGCGTTGAAGCCCCGACGAACTATGGCTACACCTTC. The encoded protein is CSVEAPTNYGYTF.

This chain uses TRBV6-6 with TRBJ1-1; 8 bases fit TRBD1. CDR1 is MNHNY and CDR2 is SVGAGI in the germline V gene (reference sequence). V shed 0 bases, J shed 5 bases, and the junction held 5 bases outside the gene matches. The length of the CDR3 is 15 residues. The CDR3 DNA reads TGTGCCAGCAGTTACTCGCGGACAGGGAAGACTGAAGCTTTCTTT. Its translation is CASSYSRTGKTEAFF.

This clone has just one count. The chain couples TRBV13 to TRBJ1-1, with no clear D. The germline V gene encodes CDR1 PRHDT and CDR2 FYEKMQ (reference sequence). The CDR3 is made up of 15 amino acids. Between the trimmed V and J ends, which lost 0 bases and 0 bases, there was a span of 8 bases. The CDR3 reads CASSLGPRLNTEAFF. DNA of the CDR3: TGTGCCAGCAGCTTAGGCCCGAGATTGAACACTGAAGCTTTCTTT.

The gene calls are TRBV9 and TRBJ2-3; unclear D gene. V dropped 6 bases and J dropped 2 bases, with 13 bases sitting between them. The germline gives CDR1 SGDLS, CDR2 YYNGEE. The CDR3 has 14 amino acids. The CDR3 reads CASTLELFTDTQYF. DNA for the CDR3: TGTGCCAGCACCTTGGAACTTTTCACAGATACGCAGTATTTT.

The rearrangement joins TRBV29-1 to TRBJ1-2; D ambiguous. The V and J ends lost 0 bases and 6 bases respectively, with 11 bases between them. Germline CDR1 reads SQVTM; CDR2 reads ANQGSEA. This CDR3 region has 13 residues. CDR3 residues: CSVEDSPLNGYTF. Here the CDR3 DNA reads TGCAGCGTTGAAGACTCACCTCTAAATGGCTACACCTTC.

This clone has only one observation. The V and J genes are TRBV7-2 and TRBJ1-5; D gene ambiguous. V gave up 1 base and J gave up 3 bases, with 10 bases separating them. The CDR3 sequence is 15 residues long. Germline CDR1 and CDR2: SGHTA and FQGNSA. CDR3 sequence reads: CASSLGSGNNQPQHF. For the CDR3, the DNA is TGTGCCAGCAGCTTAGGGTCAGGAAACAATCAGCCCCAGCATTTT. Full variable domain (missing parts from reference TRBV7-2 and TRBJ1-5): GAGVSQSPSNKVTEKGKDVELRCDPISGHTALYWYRQSLGQGLEFLIYFQGNSAPDKSGLPSDRFSAERTGGSVSTLTIQRTQQEDSAVYLCASSLGSGNNQPQHFGDGTRLSIL.

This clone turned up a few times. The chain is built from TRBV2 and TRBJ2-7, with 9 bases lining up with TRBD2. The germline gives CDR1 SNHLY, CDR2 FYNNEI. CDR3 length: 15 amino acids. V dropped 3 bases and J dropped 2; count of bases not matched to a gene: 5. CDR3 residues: CASSDGLAGTYEQYF. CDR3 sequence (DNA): TGTGCCAGCAGTGATGGTCTAGCGGGGACCTACGAGCAGTACTTC.

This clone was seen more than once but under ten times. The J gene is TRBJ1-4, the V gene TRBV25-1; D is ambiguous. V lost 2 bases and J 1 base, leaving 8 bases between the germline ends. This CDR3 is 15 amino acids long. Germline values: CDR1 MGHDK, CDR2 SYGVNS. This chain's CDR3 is CASSELLGTNEKLFF. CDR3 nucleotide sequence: TGTGCCAGCAGTGAACTTTTGGGAACTAATGAAAAACTGTTTTTT.

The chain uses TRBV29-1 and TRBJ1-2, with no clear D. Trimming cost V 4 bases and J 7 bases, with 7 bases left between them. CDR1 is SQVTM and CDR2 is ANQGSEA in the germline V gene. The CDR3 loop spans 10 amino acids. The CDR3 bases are TGCAGCGTTGTCGACACTGGCTACACCTTC. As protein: CSVVDTGYTF.

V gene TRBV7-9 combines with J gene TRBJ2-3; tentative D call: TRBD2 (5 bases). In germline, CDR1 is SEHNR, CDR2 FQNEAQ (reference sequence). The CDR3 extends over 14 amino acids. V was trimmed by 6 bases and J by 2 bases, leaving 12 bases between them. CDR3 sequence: CASRVGRVTDTQYF. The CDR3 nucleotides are TGTGCCAGCAGAGTTGGGCGGGTCACAGATACGCAGTATTTT.

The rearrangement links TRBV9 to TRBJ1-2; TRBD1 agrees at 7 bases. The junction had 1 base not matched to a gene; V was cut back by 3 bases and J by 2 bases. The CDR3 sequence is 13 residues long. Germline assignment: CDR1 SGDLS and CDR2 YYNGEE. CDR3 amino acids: CASSGTGNYGYTF. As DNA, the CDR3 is TGTGCCAGCAGCGGGACAGGAAACTATGGCTACACCTTC.

CDR3 DNA sequence: TGTGCCAGCAGTTTAGGTCCCCGCCCCGAGGGGACAGATACGCAGTATTTT. Translated: CASSLGPRPEGTDTQYF. This sequence joins TRBV27 and TRBJ2-3; D is possibly TRBD1 or TRBD2 (5 bases each). The CDR3 sequence is 17 residues long. Trimming shortened V by 2 bases and J by 3 bases, and 18 bases separated the two germline ends. CDR1 and CDR2 from the germline V gene are MNHEY and SMNVEV (reference sequence).

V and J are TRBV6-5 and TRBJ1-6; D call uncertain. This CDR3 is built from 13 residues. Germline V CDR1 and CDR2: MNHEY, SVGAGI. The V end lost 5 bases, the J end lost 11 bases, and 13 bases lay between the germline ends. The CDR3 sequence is CASSPGERAPLHF. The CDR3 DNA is TGTGCCAGCAGTCCGGGAGAACGGGCACCCCTCCACTTT.

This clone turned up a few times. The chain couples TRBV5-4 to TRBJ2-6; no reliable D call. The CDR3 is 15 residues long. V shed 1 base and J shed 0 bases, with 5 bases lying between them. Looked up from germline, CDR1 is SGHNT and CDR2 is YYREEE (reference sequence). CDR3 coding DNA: TGTGCCAGCAGCTTGAAAGGCTCTGGGGCCAACGTCCTGACTTTC. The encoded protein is CASSLKGSGANVLTF. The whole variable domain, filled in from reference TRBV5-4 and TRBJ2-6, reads ETGVTQSPTHLIKTRGQQVTLRCSSQSGHNTVSWYQQALGQGPQFIFQYYREEENGRGNFPPRFSGLQFPNYSSELNVNALELDDSALYLCASSLKGSGANVLTFGAGSRLTVL.

This chain's CDR3 is CASSLEDGPAPYNEQFF. Written as DNA, the CDR3 is TGTGCCAGCAGCTTGGAAGATGGGCCTGCCCCTTACAATGAGCAGTTCTTC. The chain uses TRBV5-6 and TRBJ2-1; D not resolved. Germline V CDR1 and CDR2: SGHDT, YYEEEE. CDR3 size: 17 residues. The ends were cut back, 0 bases at V and 4 bases at J, with 17 bases in the middle.

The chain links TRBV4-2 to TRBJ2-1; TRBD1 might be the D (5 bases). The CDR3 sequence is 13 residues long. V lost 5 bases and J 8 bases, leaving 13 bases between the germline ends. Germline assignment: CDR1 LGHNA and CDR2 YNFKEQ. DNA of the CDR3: TGTGCCAGCAGCTTGGTTCAGGGTCATGAGCAGTTCTTC. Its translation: CASSLVQGHEQFF.

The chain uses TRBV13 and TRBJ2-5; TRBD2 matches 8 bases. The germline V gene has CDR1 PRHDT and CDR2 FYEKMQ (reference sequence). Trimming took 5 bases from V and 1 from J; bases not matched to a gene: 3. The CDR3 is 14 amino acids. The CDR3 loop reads CASSGLASQETQYF. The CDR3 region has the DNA TGTGCCAGCAGCGGACTAGCTAGCCAAGAGACCCAGTACTTC.

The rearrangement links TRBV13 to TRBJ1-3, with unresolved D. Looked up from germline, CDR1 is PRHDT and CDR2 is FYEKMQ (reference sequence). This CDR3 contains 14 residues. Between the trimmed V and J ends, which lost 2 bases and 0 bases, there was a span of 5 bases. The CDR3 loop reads CASSLRLSGNTIYF. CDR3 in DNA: TGTGCCAGCAGCTTACGCCTCTCTGGAAACACCATATATTTT. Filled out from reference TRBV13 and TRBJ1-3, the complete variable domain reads AAGVIQSPRHLIKEKRETATLKCYPIPRHDTVYWYQQGPGQDPQFLISFYEKMQSDKGSIPDRFSAQQFSDYHSELNMSSLELGDSALYFCASSLRLSGNTIYFGEGSWLTVV.